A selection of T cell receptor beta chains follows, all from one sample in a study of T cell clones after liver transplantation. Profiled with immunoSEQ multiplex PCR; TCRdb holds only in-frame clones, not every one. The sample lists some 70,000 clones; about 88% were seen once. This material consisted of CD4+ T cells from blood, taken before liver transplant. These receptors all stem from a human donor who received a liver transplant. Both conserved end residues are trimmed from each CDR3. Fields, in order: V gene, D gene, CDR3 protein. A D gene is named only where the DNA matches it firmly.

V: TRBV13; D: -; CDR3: ASSFSGSSYEQY
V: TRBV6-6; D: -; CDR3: ASRQGLEQY
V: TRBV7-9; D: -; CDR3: ASSLVGGTYEQY
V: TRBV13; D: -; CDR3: ASSRQAAVYEQY
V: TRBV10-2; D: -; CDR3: ASNLGGLAEKLF
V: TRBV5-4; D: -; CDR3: ASSSRPGTDEKLF
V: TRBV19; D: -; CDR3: ASRSIGSGNTIY
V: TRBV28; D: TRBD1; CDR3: ASSLAGTGLEKTQY
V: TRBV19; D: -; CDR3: ASSIVRNTGELF
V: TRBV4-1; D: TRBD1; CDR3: ASRPRDRVNAGYT
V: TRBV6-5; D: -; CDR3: ASSYSVADNEQF
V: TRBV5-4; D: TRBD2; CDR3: ASSLRTSGTDTQY
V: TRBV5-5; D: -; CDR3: ASSLPVTNTGELF
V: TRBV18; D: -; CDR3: ASSPNTGTIHEQY
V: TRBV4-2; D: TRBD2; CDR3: ASSQRSPAGGPSNTGELF
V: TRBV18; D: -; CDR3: ASSPGPNYEQY
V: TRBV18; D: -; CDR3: ASSRGVMNTEAF
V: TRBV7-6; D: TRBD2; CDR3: ASSRSSGRAGETQY
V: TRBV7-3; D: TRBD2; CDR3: ASSLRTSATDTQY
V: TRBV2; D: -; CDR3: ASSESPLNEQF
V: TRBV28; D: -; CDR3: ASSGEGGTEAF
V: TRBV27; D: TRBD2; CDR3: ASSFSGRANEGIEQF
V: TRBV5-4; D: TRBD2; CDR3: ASSPGGNTGELF
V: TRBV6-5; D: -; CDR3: ASSRTMQY
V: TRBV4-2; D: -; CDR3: ASSQPGSAGANVLT
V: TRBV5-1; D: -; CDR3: ASSLSLGNTEAF
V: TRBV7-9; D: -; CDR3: ASSSWDADEQF
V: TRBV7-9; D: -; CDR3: ASSHPRSGLTYEQY
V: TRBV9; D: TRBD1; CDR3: ASSVADRGYSGNTIY
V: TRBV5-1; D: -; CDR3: ASSLGEVIVEQF
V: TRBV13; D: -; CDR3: ASPFRREQY
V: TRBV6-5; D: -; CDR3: ASSYKVRGEQF
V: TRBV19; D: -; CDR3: ASSIIGRPNYGYT
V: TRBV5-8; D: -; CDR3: ASSLDQGYQPQH
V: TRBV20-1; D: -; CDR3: SAPPGDEQF
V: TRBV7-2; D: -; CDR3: ASSPGRANEKLF
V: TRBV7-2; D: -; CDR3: ASSLIFRETQY
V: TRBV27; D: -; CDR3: ASSSGGPGNEQF
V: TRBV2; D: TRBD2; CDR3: ASSEALPGLGTSGAHYEQY
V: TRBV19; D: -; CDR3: ASSMGIERRDNSGANVLT
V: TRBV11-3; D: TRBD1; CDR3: ASSPTGQGAGWVAF
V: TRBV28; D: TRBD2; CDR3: ASRPVLAGYYEQY
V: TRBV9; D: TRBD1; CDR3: ASSVDEDRPV
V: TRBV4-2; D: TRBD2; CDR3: ASSQDVAGVGELF
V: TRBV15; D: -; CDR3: ATSIDSGGSSYEQY
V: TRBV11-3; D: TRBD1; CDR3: ASSPGTAREKLF
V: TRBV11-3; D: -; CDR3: ASRQGPYEQY
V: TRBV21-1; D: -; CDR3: AELDETQETQY
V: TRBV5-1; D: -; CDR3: ASSLIGKNSDTQY
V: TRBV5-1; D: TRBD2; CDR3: ASSLGTSGSETQY
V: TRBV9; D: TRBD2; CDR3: ASSRGLMGGILSGANVLT
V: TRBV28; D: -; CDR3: ASARATDTQY
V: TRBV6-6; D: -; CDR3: ASSYDPGNGYEQY
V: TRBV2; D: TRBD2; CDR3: ASNRGGREQY
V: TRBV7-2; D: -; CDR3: ASSATGPYGYT
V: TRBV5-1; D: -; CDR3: ASSSYGAPYNEQF
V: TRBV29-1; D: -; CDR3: SVTSPRALYDGYT
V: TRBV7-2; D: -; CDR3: ASSRLAGVEY
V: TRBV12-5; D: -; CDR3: ASGRSGSYNEQF